What follows are 18 T cell receptor beta chains derived from one specimen sequenced in a study of identical twins. TCRdb re-derived calls from the 5' RACE reads in MiXCR, one entry per CDR3 protein. The sample consists of some 790,000 distinct CDR3 sequences, about 18% of them appearing once. The same data also contributed to another study, on T cells expressing NK-cell markers.

The source material was PBMCs. All receptors derive from a woman between 18 and 29 years old in good health.

The rearrangement links TRBV6-1 to TRBJ2-1; D might be TRBD1 or TRBD2, each matching 6 bases. Between the trimmed V and J ends, which lost 2 bases and 8 bases, there was a span of 10 bases. There are 13 residues in the CDR3. Germline lookup yields CDR1 MNHNS and CDR2 SASEGT. CDR3 sequence: CASSEWGADEQFF. The CDR3 bases are TGTGCCAGCAGTGAATGGGGGGCCGATGAGCAGTTCTTC.

This chain connects TRBV6-1 to TRBJ2-1, with D unresolved. The CDR3 is 15 residues long. V dropped 6 bases and J dropped 8 bases, with 20 bases sitting between them. Germline values: CDR1 MNHNS, CDR2 SASEGT. The CDR3 DNA reads TGTGCCAGCAGATCCGTCTCACTGGGCCGACATGAGCAGTTCTTC. Its protein is CASRSVSLGRHEQFF.

This chain joins TRBV20-1 and TRBJ2-5; D is ambiguous. The ends were cut back, 5 bases at V and 1 base at J, with 8 bases in the middle. CDR1 DFQATT and CDR2 SNEGSKA come from the germline V gene (reference sequence). The CDR3 has 12 residues. CDR3 region: CSALGRQETQYF. The CDR3 DNA sequence: TGCAGTGCTCTGGGTCGCCAAGAGACCCAGTACTTC.

The chain links TRBV7-7 to TRBJ2-7; 7 bases line up with TRBD1. The germline V gene encodes CDR1 SSHAT and CDR2 FNYEAQ (reference sequence). V lost 6 bases, J lost 5 bases, and 10 bases stayed unmatched. The CDR3 sequence is 14 residues long. CDR3 sequence: CASSSTGDGHEQYF. DNA of the CDR3: TGTGCCAGCAGTTCCACAGGGGACGGTCACGAGCAGTACTTC.

This clonotype was seen more than once but under ten times. Germline is not matched at one junction end, which may reflect a read error. The V gene is TRBV5-1, the J gene TRBJ2-1; 9 bases map to TRBD2. This CDR3 is 11 amino acids long. Germline V gene lookup returns CDR1 SGHRS and CDR2 YFSETQ. CDR3 residues: CASSSSGGILF. CDR3 sequence (DNA): TGCGCCAGCAGCTCCAGCGGGGGGATCCTCTTC.

The table lists this clonotype with a few counts. The V call is TRBV6-1, the J call TRBJ2-3; 11 bases fit TRBD2. This CDR3 contains 16 residues. The germline gives CDR1 MNHNS, CDR2 SASEGT. Trimming removed 5 bases from V and 2 bases from J; junction bases left unmatched: 6. CDR3 nucleotides: TGTGCCAGCAGTCTCCAGACTAGCGGGGTCACAGATACGCAGTATTTT. This encodes CASSLQTSGVTDTQYF.

This clonotype turned up a few times. The chain uses TRBV7-2 and TRBJ2-1, with D tentatively TRBD1 or TRBD2 (5 bases each). With 1 base removed from V and 4 bases from J, the gap between germline ends came to 11 bases. The germline V gene has CDR1 SGHTA and CDR2 FQGNSA. The CDR3 spans 15 residues. The CDR3: CASSLVGTNYNEQFF. CDR3 sequence (DNA): TGTGCCAGCAGCTTAGTAGGGACCAATTACAATGAGCAGTTCTTC.

This clonotype showed up just a few times. The chain joins TRBV20-1 to TRBJ2-1; tentatively, D is TRBD2 (5 bases). The CDR3 covers 13 residues. V dropped 4 bases and J dropped 8 bases, with 15 bases sitting between them. Germline CDR1 reads DFQATT; CDR2 reads SNEGSKA (reference sequence). The chain's CDR3 is CSAMVGVSDEQFF. The CDR3 nucleotides read TGCAGTGCTATGGTGGGAGTAAGTGATGAGCAGTTCTTC.

This rearrangement joins TRBV12-3 or TRBV12-4 to TRBJ2-5, with D perhaps matching TRBD1 (6 bases). The CDR3 length is 15 residues. V was pared by 2 bases and J by 7 bases, with 17 bases between. Written as DNA, the CDR3 is TGTGCCAGCAGTTTAATCCAGGGGACCGTAGGGACCCAGTACTTC. This encodes CASSLIQGTVGTQYF.

The rearrangement uses TRBV4-2 and TRBJ2-7, with D hard to call. Per the germline V gene, CDR1 is LGHNA and CDR2 is YNFKEQ. CDR3 length equals 13 residues. V lost 0 bases to trimming and J lost 6 bases, with 9 bases between them. CDR3: CASSQDIKSEQYF. CDR3 DNA: TGTGCCAGCAGCCAAGACATAAAGTCCGAGCAGTACTTC.

V gene TRBV11-2 combines with J gene TRBJ1-2; 9 bases are shared with TRBD1. CDR3 length equals 18 residues. Germline V gene data show CDR1 as SGHAT and CDR2 as FQNNGV. With 1 base clipped from V and 0 bases from J, the junction kept 9 bases outside the gene matches. The CDR3 loop is CASSLVLATGGTNYGYTF. The CDR3 bases are TGTGCCAGCAGCTTAGTTTTGGCGACAGGGGGTACTAACTATGGCTACACCTTC.

This clonotype occurred many times. The chain has TRBV5-1 and TRBJ2-7; D is perhaps TRBD1 (6 bases). The CDR3 totals 15 residues. The ends were cut back, 4 bases at V and 0 bases at J, with 14 bases in the middle. CDR1 and CDR2 from the germline V gene are SGHRS and YFSETQ. The CDR3 protein is CASSPGQRSSYEQYF. As DNA, the CDR3 is TGCGCCAGCAGCCCTGGACAGAGGAGCTCCTACGAGCAGTACTTC.

This clonotype has a handful of counts. The V gene is TRBV6-6, the J gene TRBJ2-3; no clear D gene. Germline V gene sequence: CDR1 MNHNY, CDR2 SVGAGI (reference sequence). The CDR3 runs 13 residues. V was trimmed by 6 bases and J by 2 bases, leaving 9 bases between them. The CDR3 DNA sequence: TGTGCCAGCAGGCGATTACCCACAGATACGCAGTATTTT. It is translated as CASRRLPTDTQYF.

The rearrangement joins TRBV5-1 to TRBJ2-7, with 7 bases fitting TRBD1. With 0 bases clipped from V and 4 bases from J, the junction kept 13 bases outside the gene matches. Germline CDR1 reads SGHRS; CDR2 reads YFSETQ. The CDR3 has 17 amino acids. The CDR3 sequence is CASSLEWTGAFLYEQYF. The CDR3 nucleotides read TGCGCCAGCAGCTTGGAGTGGACAGGCGCCTTTTTGTACGAGCAGTACTTC.

The chain links TRBV12-5 to TRBJ1-2; no reliable D call. CDR3 length: 16 residues. V lost 7 bases, J lost 1 base, and 19 bases lay in between. The germline V gene encodes CDR1 LGHNT and CDR2 FRNRAP. CDR3 bases: TGTGCTAGTGACATTGCCTTTTCACCTCATAACTATGGCTACACCTTC. Its translation: CASDIAFSPHNYGYTF.

J is TRBJ2-2 and V is TRBV12-3 or TRBV12-4; tentatively, D is TRBD1 or TRBD2 (5 bases each). The CDR3 loop spans 14 amino acids. Trimming removed 7 bases at V and 13 bases at J, with 22 bases between. CDR3 region: CASTPTGRNMWLFF. The CDR3, as DNA: TGTGCCAGCACTCCGACGGGACGGAATATGTGGCTGTTTTTT.

The table lists this clonotype with a few counts. The chain links TRBV10-1 to TRBJ2-1, with TRBD2 matching over 8 bases. The CDR3 sequence is 17 residues long. CDR1 is WNHNN and CDR2 is SYGVQD in the germline V gene (reference sequence). V was clipped by 3 bases and J by 2 bases; unmatched bases: 9. CDR3 nucleotides: TGCGCCAGCAGTGATCGGGTTGGTAGCGGGACCTACAATGAGCAGTTCTTC. The encoded protein is CASSDRVGSGTYNEQFF.

The V and J genes are TRBV4-3 and TRBJ2-1; TRBD2 aligns across 7 bases. This CDR3 region has 15 residues. Germline loops: CDR1 LGHNA, CDR2 YSLEER. With 1 base clipped from V and 5 bases from J, the junction kept 5 bases outside the gene matches. The CDR3 region has the DNA TGCGCCAGCAGCCAAGTTCGGGACTACAACAATGAGCAGTTCTTC. Translated, it gives CASSQVRDYNNEQFF.